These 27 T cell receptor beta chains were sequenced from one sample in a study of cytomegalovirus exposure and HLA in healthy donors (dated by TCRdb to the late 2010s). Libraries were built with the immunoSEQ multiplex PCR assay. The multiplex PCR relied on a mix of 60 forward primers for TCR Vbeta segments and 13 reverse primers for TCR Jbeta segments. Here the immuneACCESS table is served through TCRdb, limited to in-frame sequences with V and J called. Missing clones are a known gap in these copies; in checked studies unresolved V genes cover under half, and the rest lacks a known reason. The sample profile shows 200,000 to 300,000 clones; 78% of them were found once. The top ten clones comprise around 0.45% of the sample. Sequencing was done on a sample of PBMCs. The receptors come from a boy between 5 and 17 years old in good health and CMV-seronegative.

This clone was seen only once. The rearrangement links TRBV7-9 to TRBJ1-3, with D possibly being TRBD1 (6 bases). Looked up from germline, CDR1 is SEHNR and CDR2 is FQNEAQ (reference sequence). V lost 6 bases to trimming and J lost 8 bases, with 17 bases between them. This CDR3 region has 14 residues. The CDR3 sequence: CASRLSGQGYTIYF. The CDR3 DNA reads TGTGCCAGCAGACTCTCGGGACAAGGCTACACCATATATTTT.

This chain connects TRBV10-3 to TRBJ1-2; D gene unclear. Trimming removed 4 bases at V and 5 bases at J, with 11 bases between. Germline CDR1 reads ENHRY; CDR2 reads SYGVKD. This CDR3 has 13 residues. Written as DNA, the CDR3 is TGTGCCATCAGTGGAGCGGGTTTGTATGGCTACACCTTC. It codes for CAISGAGLYGYTF.

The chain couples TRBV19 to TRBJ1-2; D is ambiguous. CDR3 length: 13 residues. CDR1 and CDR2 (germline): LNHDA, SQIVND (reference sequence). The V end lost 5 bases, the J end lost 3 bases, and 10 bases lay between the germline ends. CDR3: CASSHDSHYGYTF. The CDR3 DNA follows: TGTGCCAGTAGTCATGATAGCCACTATGGCTACACCTTC.

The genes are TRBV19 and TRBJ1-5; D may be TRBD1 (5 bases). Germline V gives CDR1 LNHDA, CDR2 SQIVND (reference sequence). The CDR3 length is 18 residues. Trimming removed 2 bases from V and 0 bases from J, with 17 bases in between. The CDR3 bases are TGTGCCAGTAGTATAAGGACCGGGGGGGGATATAGCAATCAGCCCCAGCATTTT. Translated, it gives CASSIRTGGGYSNQPQHF. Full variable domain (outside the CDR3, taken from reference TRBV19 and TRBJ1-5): DGGITQSPKYLFRKEGQNVTLSCEQNLNHDAMYWYRQDPGQGLRLIYYSQIVNDFQKGDIAEGYSVSREKKESFPLTVTSAQKNPTAFYLCASSIRTGGGYSNQPQHFGDGTRLSIL.

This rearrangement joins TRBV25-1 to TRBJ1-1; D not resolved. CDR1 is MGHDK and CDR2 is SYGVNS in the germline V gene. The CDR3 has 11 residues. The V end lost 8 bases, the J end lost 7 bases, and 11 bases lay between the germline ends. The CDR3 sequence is CASRFSGEAFF. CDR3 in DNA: TGTGCCAGCCGGTTTAGTGGTGAAGCTTTCTTT. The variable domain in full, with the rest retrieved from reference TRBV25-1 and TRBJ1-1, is EADIYQTPRYLVIGTGKKITLECSQTMGHDKMYWYQQDPGMELHLIHYSYGVNSTEKGDLSSESTVSRIRTEHFPLTLESARPSHTSQYLCASRFSGEAFFGQGTRLTVV.

DNA of the CDR3: TGTGCCAGCAGCTTCGGTAATTCTGGGGCCAACGTCCTGACTTTC. As protein: CASSFGNSGANVLTF. The chain combines TRBV5-4 with TRBJ2-6; D not certain. CDR3 size: 15 residues. V was shortened by 2 bases and J by 1 base, with 7 bases between the two germline ends. Germline assignment: CDR1 SGHNT and CDR2 YYREEE (reference sequence).

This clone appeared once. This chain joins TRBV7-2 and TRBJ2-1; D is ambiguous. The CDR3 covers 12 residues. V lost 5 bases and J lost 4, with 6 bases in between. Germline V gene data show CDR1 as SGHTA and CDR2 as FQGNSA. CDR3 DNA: TGTGCCAGCAGCCACGGGTACAATGAGCAGTTCTTC. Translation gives CASSHGYNEQFF.

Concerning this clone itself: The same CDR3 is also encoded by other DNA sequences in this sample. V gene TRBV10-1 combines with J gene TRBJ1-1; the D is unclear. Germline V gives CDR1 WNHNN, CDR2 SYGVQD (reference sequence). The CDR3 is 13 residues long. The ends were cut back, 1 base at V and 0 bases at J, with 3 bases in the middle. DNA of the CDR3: TGCGCCAGCAGTGAGTTAATGAACACTGAAGCTTTCTTT. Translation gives CASSELMNTEAFF.

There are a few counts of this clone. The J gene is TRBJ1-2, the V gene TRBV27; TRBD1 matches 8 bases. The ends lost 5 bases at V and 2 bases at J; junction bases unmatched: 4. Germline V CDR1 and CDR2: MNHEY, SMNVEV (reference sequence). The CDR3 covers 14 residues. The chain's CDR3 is CASSPGQANYGYTF. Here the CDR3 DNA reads TGTGCCAGCAGTCCGGGACAGGCCAACTATGGCTACACCTTC.

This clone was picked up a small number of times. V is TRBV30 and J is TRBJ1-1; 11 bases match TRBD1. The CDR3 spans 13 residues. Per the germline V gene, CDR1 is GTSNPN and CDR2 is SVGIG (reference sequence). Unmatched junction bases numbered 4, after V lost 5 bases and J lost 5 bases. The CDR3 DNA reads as TGTGCCTGGGGGGGACAGGGGGGGACTGAAGCTTTCTTT. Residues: CAWGGQGGTEAFF.

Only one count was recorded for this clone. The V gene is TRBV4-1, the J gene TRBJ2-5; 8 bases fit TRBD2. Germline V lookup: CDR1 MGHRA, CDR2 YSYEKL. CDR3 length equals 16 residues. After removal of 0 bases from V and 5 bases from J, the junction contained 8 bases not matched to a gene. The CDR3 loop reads CASSQELGLGGETQYF. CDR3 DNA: TGCGCCAGCAGCCAAGAATTGGGACTAGGAGGCGAGACCCAGTACTTC.

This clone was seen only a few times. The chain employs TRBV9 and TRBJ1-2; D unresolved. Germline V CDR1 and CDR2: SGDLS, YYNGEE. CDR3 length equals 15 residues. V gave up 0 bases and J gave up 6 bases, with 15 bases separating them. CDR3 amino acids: CASSVGRGRLDGYTF. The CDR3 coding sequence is TGTGCCAGCAGCGTAGGTAGAGGGAGGCTGGATGGCTACACCTTC.

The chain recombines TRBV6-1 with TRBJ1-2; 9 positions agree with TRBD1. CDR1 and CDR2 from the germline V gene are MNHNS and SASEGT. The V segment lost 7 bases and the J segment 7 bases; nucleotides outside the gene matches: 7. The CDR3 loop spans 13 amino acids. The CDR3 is CASNWGQGSGYTF. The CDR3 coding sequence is TGTGCCAGCAATTGGGGACAGGGCTCTGGCTACACCTTC.

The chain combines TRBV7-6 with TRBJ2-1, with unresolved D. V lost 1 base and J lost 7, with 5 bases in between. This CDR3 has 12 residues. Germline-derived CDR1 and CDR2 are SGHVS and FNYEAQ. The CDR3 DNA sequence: TGTGCCAGCAGCTTAGATCGGAATGAGCAGTTCTTC. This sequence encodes CASSLDRNEQFF. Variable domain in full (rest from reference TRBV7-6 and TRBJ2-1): GAGVSQSPRYKVTKRGQDVALRCDPISGHVSLYWYRQALGQGPEFLTYFNYEAQQDKSGLPNDRFSAERPEGSISTLTIQRTEQRDSAMYRCASSLDRNEQFFGPGTRLTVL.

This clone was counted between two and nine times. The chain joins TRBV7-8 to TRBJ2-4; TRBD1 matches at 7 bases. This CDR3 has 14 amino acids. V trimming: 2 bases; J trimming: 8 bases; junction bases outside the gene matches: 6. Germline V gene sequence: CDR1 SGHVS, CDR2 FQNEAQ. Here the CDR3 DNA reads TGTGCCAGCAGCTTAAGGCAGGGGGTAGACATTCAGTACTTC. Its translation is CASSLRQGVDIQYF.

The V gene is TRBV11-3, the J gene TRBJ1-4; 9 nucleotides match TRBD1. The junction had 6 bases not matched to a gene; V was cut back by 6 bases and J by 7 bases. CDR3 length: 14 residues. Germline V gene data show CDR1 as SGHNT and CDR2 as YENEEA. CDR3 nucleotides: TGTGCCAGCAGGCACAGGGGGCAGGTTGAAAAACTGTTTTTT. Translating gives CASRHRGQVEKLFF.

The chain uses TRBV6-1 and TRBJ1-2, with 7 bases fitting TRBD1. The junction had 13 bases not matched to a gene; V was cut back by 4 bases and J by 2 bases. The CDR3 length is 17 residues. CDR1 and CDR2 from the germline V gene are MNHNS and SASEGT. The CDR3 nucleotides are TGTGCCAGCAGTGCCTTTTTGATAAGGGGGCTCAACTATGGCTACACCTTC. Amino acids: CASSAFLIRGLNYGYTF.

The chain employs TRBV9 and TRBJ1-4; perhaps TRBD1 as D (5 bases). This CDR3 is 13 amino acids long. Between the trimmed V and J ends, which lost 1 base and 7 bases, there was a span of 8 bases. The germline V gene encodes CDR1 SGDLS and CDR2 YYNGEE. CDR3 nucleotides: TGTGCCAGCAGCGTACGGGGGGGTGAAAAACTGTTTTTT. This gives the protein CASSVRGGEKLFF.

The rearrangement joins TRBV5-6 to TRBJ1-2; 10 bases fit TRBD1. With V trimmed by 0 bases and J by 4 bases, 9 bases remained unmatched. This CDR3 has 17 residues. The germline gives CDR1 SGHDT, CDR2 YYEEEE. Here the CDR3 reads CASSLASHRDRGYGYTF. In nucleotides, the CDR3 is TGTGCCAGCAGCTTGGCCAGCCACCGGGACAGGGGCTATGGCTACACCTTC.

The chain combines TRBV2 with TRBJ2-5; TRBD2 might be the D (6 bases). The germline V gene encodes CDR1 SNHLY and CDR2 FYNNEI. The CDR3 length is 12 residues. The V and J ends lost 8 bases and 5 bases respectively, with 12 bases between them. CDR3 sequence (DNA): TGTGCCAGCGAGGAGGGACGTGAGACCCAGTACTTC. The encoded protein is CASEEGRETQYF.

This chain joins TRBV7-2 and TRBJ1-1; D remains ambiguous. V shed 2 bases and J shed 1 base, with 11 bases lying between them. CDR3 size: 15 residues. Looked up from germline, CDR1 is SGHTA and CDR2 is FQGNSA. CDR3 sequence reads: CASSLLREGNTEAFF. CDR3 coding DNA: TGTGCCAGCAGCTTACTGCGTGAGGGGAACACTGAAGCTTTCTTT.

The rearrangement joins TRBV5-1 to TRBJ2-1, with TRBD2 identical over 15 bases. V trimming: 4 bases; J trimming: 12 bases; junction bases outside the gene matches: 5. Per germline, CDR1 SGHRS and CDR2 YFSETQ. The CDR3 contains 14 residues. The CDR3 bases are TGCGCCAGCAGCCCCAGGACTAGCGGGGGGGGGCAGTTCTTC. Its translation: CASSPRTSGGGQFF.

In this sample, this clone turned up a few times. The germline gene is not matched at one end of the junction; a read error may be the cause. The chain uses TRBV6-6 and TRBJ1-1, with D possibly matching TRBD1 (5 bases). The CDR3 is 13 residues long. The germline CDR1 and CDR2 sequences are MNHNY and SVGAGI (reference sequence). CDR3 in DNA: TGTGCCATCAGTTCTCGGGGGGGCACTGAAGCTTTCTTT. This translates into CAISSRGGTEAFF.

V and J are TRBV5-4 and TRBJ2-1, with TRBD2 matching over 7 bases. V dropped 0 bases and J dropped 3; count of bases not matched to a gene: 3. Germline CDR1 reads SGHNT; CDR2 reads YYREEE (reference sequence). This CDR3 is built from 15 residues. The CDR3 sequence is CASSLEGGGYNEQFF. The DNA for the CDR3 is TGTGCCAGCAGCTTGGAGGGCGGGGGCTACAATGAGCAGTTCTTC.

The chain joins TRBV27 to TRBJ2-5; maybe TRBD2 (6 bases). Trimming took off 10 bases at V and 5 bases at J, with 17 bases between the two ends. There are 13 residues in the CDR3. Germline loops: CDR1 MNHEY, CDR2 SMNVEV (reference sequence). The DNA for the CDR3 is TGTGCCACCGCCCCGCGGGGCGTGGAGACCCAGTACTTC. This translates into CATAPRGVETQYF.

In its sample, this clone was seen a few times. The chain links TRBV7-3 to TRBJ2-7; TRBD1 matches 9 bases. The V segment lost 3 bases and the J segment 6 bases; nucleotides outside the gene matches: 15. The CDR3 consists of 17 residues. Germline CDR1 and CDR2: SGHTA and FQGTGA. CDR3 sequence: CASSFLCDRGITCEQYF. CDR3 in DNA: TGTGCCAGCAGCTTCCTCTGCGACAGGGGGATCACGTGCGAGCAGTACTTC.

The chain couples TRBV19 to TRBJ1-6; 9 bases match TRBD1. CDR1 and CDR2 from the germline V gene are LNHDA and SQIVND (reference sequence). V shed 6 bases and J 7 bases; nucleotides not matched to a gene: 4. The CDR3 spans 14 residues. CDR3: CASSQDRGNSPLHF. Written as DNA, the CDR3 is TGTGCCAGTAGCCAGGACAGGGGAAATTCACCCCTCCACTTT.